The TCR beta chain described here comes from a study of cytotoxic CD8 clonotypes in ibrutinib-treated CLL (dated by TCRdb to about 2021). Regarding the research as a whole: The cohort included approximately 15 treatment-naive and under 13 relapsed/refractory patients; 17 were IGHV unmutated. Responses were partial in around 24 patients and complete in 2; after median 68 months follow-up, about 15 stayed in remission and around 12 progressed. Samples at response were collected after a median of roughly twelve months of treatment, with a range of about 6 to 40 months. An average of 255,043 productive templates and roughly 94,000 productive rearrangements was obtained per sample. Of the approximately 87 people in the trial, roughly 27 had longitudinal samples available. Cryopreserved peripheral blood mononuclear cells were collected at three points: before therapy, at response, and at either sustained remission or disease progression. Every remission and progressive disease sample was obtained while ibrutinib was still being received by the patients. Results the study describes overall, beyond this receptor: Baseline clonality exceeded that of age-matched healthy donors and correlated strongly with circulating CD8+ T-cell counts. Public clonotypes were rare and either shrank or stayed stable during treatment, and the rise in clonality at ibrutinib response reflected expansion of private clonotypes. Lymph node repertoires were not examined, and the timing of sampling was not matched between patients in sustained remission and those whose disease progressed. Clonality rose at ibrutinib response, remained stable during sustained remission, and dropped back toward baseline at progression.

Comments on this clone: It has no known antigen specificity. No base quality information exists; no much larger clone differs at one position.

V was cut back by 7 bases and J by 5 bases, leaving a gap of 14 bases between them. The CDR3 runs 14 residues from the cysteine to the phenylalanine. Here the CDR3 DNA is all that survives: 42 bases in frame from base 1. CDR1 and CDR2, looked up from the germline V gene, are SNHLY and FYNNEI. On a MiSeq, deep resolution sequencing aimed for a depth between 1 in 1 million and 1 in 200,000 T cells, with each clonotype covered approximately 10x on average. The immunoSEQ hsTCRB Kit was used to generate TCR beta libraries. On the study's bioinformatics: ImmunoSEQ Data Assistant and ImmunoSEQ Analyzer were used for data analysis, and V, D and J genes were assigned according to IMGT definitions. Clonality, which ranges from 0 to 1, was calculated by subtracting the normalized Shannon entropy of productive rearrangement frequencies from one. Public clonotype analysis was restricted to overrepresented clonotypes comprising at least 0.05% of each patient's repertoire. Roughly 13 age-matched healthy donor repertoires from immuneACCESS were used as controls for clonality. This is the immuneACCESS table as TCRdb keeps it, with only in-frame sequences that have V and J called. A part of the clones is gone; compared with another copy, unresolved V genes explain less than half, and the rest is unexplained. From that table come the V and J calls and clone size; the DNA was used to work out D and trimming. This sample comprises some 140,000 clones, around 93% of them detected only once. The leading ten clones occupy under 14% of the sample.

The time point label corresponds to: about 11 months on ibrutinib. Roughly 1.8 micrograms of genomic DNA were extracted from cryopreserved PBMCs for TCR beta library preparation. Longitudinal blood samples from CLL patients on ibrutinib monotherapy underwent high-throughput TCR beta sequencing. The patients were enrolled in a single-center, open-label phase 2 trial of ibrutinib monotherapy. The rearranged segments are TRBV2 and TRBJ1-4, with TRBD1 as a weak D call on 5 bases. The receptor's source is a human donor with chronic lymphocytic leukemia. The sample here was PBMCs, taken after 12 months of ibrutinib treatment. The DNA reads TGTGCCAGCACCCCAAGCACAGGCAATGAAAAACTGTTTTTT. This sequence encodes CASTPSTGNEKLFF. The full variable domain, completed from the reference TRBV2 and TRBJ1-4 proteins outside the CDR3, reads EPEVTQTPSHQVTQMGQEVILRCVPISNHLYFYWYRQILGQKVEFLVSFYNNEISEKSEIFDDQFSVERPDGSNFTLKIRSTKLEDSAMYFCASTPSTGNEKLFFGSGTQLSVL.